These T cell receptor beta chains were read from a single sample in a study of neurological immune-mediated disorders. MiXCR, run by TCRdb on the 5' RACE reads, gives a single entry per CDR3 protein. In the table there are about 95,000 distinct CDR3 sequences, around 3.3% of which are singletons. The sample was PBMCs. The receptors shown here come from a woman under 30 with multiple sclerosis. CDR3s include the opening cysteine and the closing phenylalanine or tryptophan. Fields, in order: J gene, D gene, clone size, V gene, CDR3 DNA, CDR3 protein. D genes are given only for firm matches. Clone size appears in some rows only: once, few, many, or a class for an expanded clone.

>TRBJ1-4|-|many|TRBV5-1
TGCGCCAGCAGCTTGGTTCCAGGAGATGAAAAACTGTTTTTT
CASSLVPGDEKLFF
>TRBJ1-5|-|many|TRBV28
TGTGCCAGCAGTTTATCTCGCCGTGGATTACGGACACGCGAGAGCAATCAGCCCCAGCATTTT
CASSLSRRGLRTRESNQPQHF
>TRBJ2-3|-|many|TRBV7-2
TGTGCCAGCAGCCCCCGACAGAGCACAGATACGCAGTATTTT
CASSPRQSTDTQYF
>TRBJ1-6|-|many|TRBV6-5
TGTGCCAGCCACGACGGTAGCTCCTATAATTCACCCCTCCACTTT
CASHDGSSYNSPLHF
>TRBJ1-1|-|many|TRBV29-1
TGCAGCGTTGACTCCGGGAACACTGAAGCTTTCTTT
CSVDSGNTEAFF
>TRBJ2-3|-|many|TRBV29-1
TGCAGCGTTTACCCGCGAACGACAGATACGCAGTATTTT
CSVYPRTTDTQYF
>TRBJ2-1|TRBD2|many|TRBV12-3/TRBV12-4
TGTGCCAGCAGTCGGGGACTAGCGGATGTCAATGAGCAGTTCTTC
CASSRGLADVNEQFF
>TRBJ2-1|-|many|TRBV20-1
TGCAGTGCCGGAACCGGGACGCACACCTACAATGAGCAGTTCTTC
CSAGTGTHTYNEQFF
>TRBJ1-6|TRBD1|many|TRBV5-5
TGTGCCAGCAGCCCGCAGACAGGGAGGCGCGATTCACCCCTCCACTTT
CASSPQTGRRDSPLHF
>TRBJ1-1|-|few|TRBV29-1
TGCAGCGTAGACCCCCTGATGAACACTGAAGCTTTCTTT
CSVDPLMNTEAFF
>TRBJ2-7|-|many|TRBV12-3/TRBV12-4
TGTGCCAGCAGTTGGACAAGGAGCTCCTACGAGCAGTACTTC
CASSWTRSSYEQYF
>TRBJ1-4|TRBD1|many|TRBV7-9
TGTGCCAGCAGCAGGAAAGGGGGCAGCGAAAAACTGTTTTTT
CASSRKGGSEKLFF
>TRBJ2-4|-|-|TRBV2
TGTGCCAGCAGAGCCCCCGGGACACCTGCCAAAAACATTCAGTACTTC
CASRAPGTPAKNIQYF
>TRBJ2-1|TRBD2|many|TRBV4-3
TGCGCCAGCAGCCAAGATTTTAGCGGGAGCCCCAATGAGCAGTTCTTC
CASSQDFSGSPNEQFF
>TRBJ2-3|-|many|TRBV4-2
TGTGCCAGCAGCCAAGAATCCGCATACACAGATACGCAGTATTTT
CASSQESAYTDTQYF
>TRBJ2-5|-|many|TRBV7-9
TGTGCCAGCAGCTTATTTTCAGGCCAAGAGACCCAGTACTTC
CASSLFSGQETQYF
>TRBJ1-1|-|many|TRBV5-1
TGCGCCAGCACCCCCAGGGGCCCTGCAATGAACACTGAAGCTTTCTTT
CASTPRGPAMNTEAFF
>TRBJ1-5|-|many|TRBV10-3
TGTGCCATCAGTGGCGGCGGAGGGGTTCAGCCCCAGCATTTT
CAISGGGGVQPQHF
>TRBJ2-5|-|many|TRBV6-5
TGTGCCAGCAAAAGGGGGGGTCAAGAGACCCAGTACTTC
CASKRGGQETQYF
>TRBJ2-3|-|many|TRBV5-1
TGCGCCAGCAGAACAAGGGCCAGTGTTGTGGATACGCAGTATTTT
CASRTRASVVDTQYF
>TRBJ2-3|-|-|TRBV7-2
TGTGCCAGCAGCTTAATGCAGGGAACAGATACGCAGTATTTT
CASSLMQGTDTQYF
>TRBJ1-1|TRBD1|many|TRBV6-5
TGTGCCAGCAGTAGGCTACCCCGGGACAGAAGAATGAACACTGAAGCTTTCTTT
CASSRLPRDRRMNTEAFF
>TRBJ2-3|-|many|TRBV14
TGTGCCAGCAGCCAGTTACCGGACACCTACACAGATACGCAGTATTTT
CASSQLPDTYTDTQYF
>TRBJ2-1|-|many|TRBV12-3/TRBV12-4
TGTGCCAGCAGTTTATATACCAGGGAAGGGAATGAGCAGTTCTTC
CASSLYTREGNEQFF
>TRBJ2-1|-|many|TRBV12-3/TRBV12-4
TGTGCCAGCAGTTTACAGGGTTCTGGTGAGCAGTTCTTC
CASSLQGSGEQFF
>TRBJ1-6|-|-|TRBV27
TGTGCCAGCAGTTTCCCCTATAATTCACCCCTCCACTTT
CASSFPYNSPLHF
>TRBJ2-3|-|many|TRBV5-1
TGCGCCAGCAGCTTGGGACAGAGCACAGATACGCAGTATTTT
CASSLGQSTDTQYF
>TRBJ2-1|TRBD1|many|TRBV7-9
TGTGCCAGCAGCTCGGACAGGGGAGCCTACAATGAGCAGTTCTTC
CASSSDRGAYNEQFF
>TRBJ2-5|-|many|TRBV10-3
TGTGCCATCAGTGAGAGGACTGGGGGACCCCAGTACTTC
CAISERTGGPQYF
>TRBJ2-1|-|many|TRBV7-2
TGTGCCAGCAGCCTTGGGGGTTACACCTACAATGAGCAGTTCTTC
CASSLGGYTYNEQFF
>TRBJ1-6|-|many|TRBV5-1
TGTGCCAGCAGCTCGGGGCAGGGGAATTCACCCCTCCACTTT
CASSSGQGNSPLHF
>TRBJ2-3|TRBD2|many|TRBV4-3
TGCGCCAGCAGCCAAGATACTAGCGGGACCAGCACAGATACGCAGTATTTT
CASSQDTSGTSTDTQYF
>TRBJ1-1|-|many|TRBV12-3/TRBV12-4
TGTGCCAGCAGCCAGTCCGGGGGGTACGGAGCTTTCTTT
CASSQSGGYGAFF
>TRBJ1-6|-|-|TRBV5-1
TGCGCCAGCAGCCTGAACAGGGAGAATTCACCCCTCCACTTT
CASSLNRENSPLHF
>TRBJ1-4|-|many|TRBV5-5
TGTGCCAGCAGCTTTGTTTTCGGTTTTAATGAAAAACTGTTTTTT
CASSFVFGFNEKLFF
>TRBJ2-1|TRBD2|few|TRBV2
TGTGCCAGCAGTCTCCCAGCGGGAGGGCCGGATAATGAGCAGTTCTTC
CASSLPAGGPDNEQFF
>TRBJ1-2|-|few|TRBV6-2/TRBV6-3
TGTGCCAGCAGTGAACCGAGACAGCTGAGGGGCTATGGCTACACCTTC
CASSEPRQLRGYGYTF
>TRBJ2-3|-|many|TRBV12-3/TRBV12-4
TGTGCCAGCAGTTTCCAGGGGATTTCAGATACGCAGTATTTT
CASSFQGISDTQYF
>TRBJ1-2|-|many|TRBV15
TGTGCCACCAGCAGAGATGCCGCCGGGGAGGGAGATGGCTACACCTTC
CATSRDAAGEGDGYTF
>TRBJ2-1|-|many|TRBV13
TGTGCCAGCAGCCCCCGGGACTCCGAGGTCGGTGAGCAGTTCTTC
CASSPRDSEVGEQFF
>TRBJ2-5|-|many|TRBV6-2/TRBV6-3
TGTGCCAGCAAGGACCTGGAGACCCAGTACTTC
CASKDLETQYF
>TRBJ2-7|-|many|TRBV4-3
TGCGCCAGCAGCCAGGGGGGACGGTCCTACGAGCAGTACTTC
CASSQGGRSYEQYF
>TRBJ2-3|TRBD1|many|TRBV20-1
TGCAGTGCTTTCCGGGACAGCGATACGCAGTATTTT
CSAFRDSDTQYF
>TRBJ2-1|-|many|TRBV7-9
TGTGCCAGCAGCGGCGGAGGCAATGAGCAGTTCTTC
CASSGGGNEQFF
>TRBJ2-6|-|many|TRBV7-2
TGTGCCAGCAGCCCAGGCTCTGGGGCCAACGTCCTGACTTTC
CASSPGSGANVLTF
>TRBJ1-1|-|many|TRBV9
TGTGCCAGCAGCCCCCCCGGGGGCGCTTCTGAAGCTTTCTTT
CASSPPGGASEAFF
>TRBJ2-7|-|many|TRBV28
TGTGCCAGCAGTTTACCGGGACACAGCTACGAGCAGTACTTC
CASSLPGHSYEQYF
>TRBJ2-1|TRBD2|-|TRBV7-9
TGTGCCAGCAGTACAACCGGGACTAACCTGTTCTTC
CASSTTGTNLFF
>TRBJ2-7|-|many|TRBV15
TGTGCCACCAGCAGAGTCGGGGACGAGCAGTACTTC
CATSRVGDEQYF
>TRBJ2-3|TRBD1|many|TRBV20-1
TGCAGTGCTATACGGGCAAGACAGGGGTTGGGAGATACGCAGTATTTT
CSAIRARQGLGDTQYF
>TRBJ2-7|-|many|TRBV29-1
TGCAGCGTTGAAGGGGTTGGGGGGGCGAGCGAGCAGTACTTC
CSVEGVGGASEQYF
>TRBJ2-7|TRBD1|many|TRBV5-1
TGCGCCAGCAGCGACCCAGGGGGCGCCGGTTACGAGCAGTACTTC
CASSDPGGAGYEQYF
>TRBJ2-5|-|many|TRBV5-1
TGCGCCAGCGCCGGAGAGTTCCAAGAGACCCAGTACTTC
CASAGEFQETQYF